Included here is one T cell receptor (beta chain) sequence, with context. Antigen specificity is unknown. V lost 3 bases and J 5 bases, leaving 14 bases between the germline ends. The germline CDR1 and CDR2 sequences are SGHNT and YYREEE (reference sequence). The CDR3 is 14 residues long. This entry comes from a study of cytomegalovirus exposure and HLA in healthy donors. Study-wide findings and caveats: Rarity characterized most TCR sequences, yet some public TCRs appeared in many donors.

The donors were part of the approximately 130-subject validation cohort, which stood apart from the approximately 700-subject first cohort. Produced via immunoSEQ multiplex PCR; TCRdb's table is partial and in-frame only. The sample holds tens of thousands of clones, approximately 90% seen once. V is TRBV5-4 and J is TRBJ2-5; D possibly corresponds to TRBD1 (6 bases). This TCR came from a woman aged 18 to 35 in good health and CMV-seropositive. Sequenced: PBMCs. For the CDR3, the DNA is TGTGCCAGCAGCTCGGAACAGGGATATGAGACCCAGTACTTC. Amino acid sequence: CASSSEQGYETQYF.